This T cell receptor (beta chain) was recorded in a study of T-cell reconstitution after alpha-beta-depleted transplantation in children. Unique molecular identifiers were built into the TCRbeta library. TCRdb redid the calling of the PCR reads with MiXCR, one entry per CDR3 protein. The sample records around 380,000 distinct CDR3 sequences, about a tenth being singletons. This CDR3 contains 13 residues. The V end lost 1 base, the J end lost 4 bases, and 6 bases lay between the germline ends. The germline V gene has CDR1 SGHRS and CDR2 YFSETQ. This clonotype was counted between two and nine times. This clonotype was obtained from a human donor who donated a stem cell graft to a child with acute myeloid leukemia. The sequencing used PBMCs from the stem cell graft donor, collected from the stem cell graft. The rearrangement joins TRBV5-1 to TRBJ1-3; no clear D gene. The CDR3 loop is CASSLLPGNTIYF. Written as DNA, the CDR3 is TGCGCCAGCAGCTTGCTTCCGGGAAACACCATATATTTT.